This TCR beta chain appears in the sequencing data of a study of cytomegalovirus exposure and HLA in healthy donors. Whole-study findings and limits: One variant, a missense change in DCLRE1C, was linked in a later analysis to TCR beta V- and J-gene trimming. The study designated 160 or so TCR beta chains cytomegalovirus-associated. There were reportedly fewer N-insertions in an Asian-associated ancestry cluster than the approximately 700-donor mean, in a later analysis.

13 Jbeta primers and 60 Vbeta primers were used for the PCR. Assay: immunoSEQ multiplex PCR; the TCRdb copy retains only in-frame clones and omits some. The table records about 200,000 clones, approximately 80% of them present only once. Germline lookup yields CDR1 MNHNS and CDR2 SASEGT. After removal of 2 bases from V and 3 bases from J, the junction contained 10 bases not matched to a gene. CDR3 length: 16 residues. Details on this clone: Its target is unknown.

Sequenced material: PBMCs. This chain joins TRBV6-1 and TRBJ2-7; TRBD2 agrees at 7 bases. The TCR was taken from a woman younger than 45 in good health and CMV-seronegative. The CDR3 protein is CASSESLLASGYEQYF. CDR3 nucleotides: TGTGCCAGCAGTGAAAGTCTGTTAGCTAGCGGCTACGAGCAGTACTTC.